This entry lists 23 T cell receptor beta chains sequenced from one sample in a study of HIV-infected patients and healthy controls. Reverse transcription used roughly 450 ng RNA and constant-region primers for alpha and beta. Alpha and beta chain libraries were made separately by chain-specific third strand synthesis with multiplexing indices. TCRdb recomputed calls from the 5' RACE reads with MiXCR, one row per CDR3 protein. Here the sample spans approximately 17,000 distinct CDR3 sequences, 9.4% being singletons. The repertoire came from unfractionated whole blood and reflected all unsorted peripheral T cells. Sequenced input: blood. These receptors all stem from an adult in good health.

The table lists this clonotype with many counts. The chain has TRBV6-5 and TRBJ2-3; 7 bases are a match to TRBD1. This CDR3 contains 14 residues. J lost 2 bases, V lost 6 bases, and 5 bases had no gene match. From germline, CDR1 is MNHEY and CDR2 SVGAGI. In DNA form, the CDR3 reads TGTGCCAGCAGAAGGACAGGTTACACAGATACGCAGTATTTT. It codes for CASRRTGYTDTQYF.

This clonotype was counted many times. Germline is not matched at one junction end, which may reflect a read error. This rearrangement joins TRBV28 to TRBJ2-4; D assignment may be TRBD1 or TRBD2 (5 bases each). In germline, CDR1 is MDHEN, CDR2 SYDVKM. The CDR3 extends over 13 amino acids. The CDR3 DNA reads as TGTGCCAGCAGTAGTGGAGCCCCGGGACGGCCGTCCTTC. Translation gives CASSSGAPGRPSF.

The V and J genes are TRBV12-3 or TRBV12-4 and TRBJ2-3, with 14 bases lining up with TRBD2. CDR3 length: 17 amino acids. J was trimmed by 2 bases and V by 5 bases; bases with no gene match: 6. The CDR3: CASSPRTSGRTTDTQYF. CDR3 nucleotides: TGTGCCAGCAGTCCCCGGACTAGCGGGAGGACCACAGATACGCAGTATTTT.

This clonotype was detected a few times. The chain recombines TRBV6-1 with TRBJ2-7; D call uncertain. V was clipped by 2 bases and J by 0 bases, with 8 bases between them. The CDR3 contains 14 residues. Looked up from germline, CDR1 is MNHNS and CDR2 is SASEGT. The CDR3 region is CASSEPILSYEQYF. CDR3 DNA sequence: TGTGCCAGCAGTGAACCGATACTCTCCTACGAGCAGTACTTC.

In its sample, this clonotype ranks as medium-sized. CDR3 region: CSVATGLEQYV. The CDR3 nucleotides read TGCAGCGTCGCAACAGGGCTCGAGCAGTACGTC. The chain is built from TRBV29-1 and TRBJ2-7; a weak D match, TRBD1 (6 bases). The V end was cut by 6 bases, the J end by 6 bases, with 12 bases between. The V gene's germline CDR1 is SQVTM and CDR2 ANQGSEA. CDR3 length: 11 residues.

This clonotype was observed a few times. The chain recombines TRBV12-3 or TRBV12-4 with TRBJ2-4; 11 bases match TRBD2. The CDR3 runs 16 residues. J was trimmed by 8 bases and V by 4 bases; bases with no gene match: 10. The CDR3 reads CASSSSGTSGVDIQYF. The CDR3, as DNA: TGTGCCAGCAGTTCATCCGGGACTAGCGGCGTAGACATTCAGTACTTC.

CDR3 nucleotide sequence: TGTGCCAGCAGCCCCTCCGGGAGTTGGGCCCGCTCCGAGCAGTACGTC. Protein sequence: CASSPSGSWARSEQYV. This sequence joins TRBV7-6 and TRBJ2-7; weak D call: TRBD2 (6 bases). The CDR3 has 16 amino acids. With 5 bases removed from V and 6 bases from J, the gap between germline ends came to 23 bases. The germline gives CDR1 SGHVS, CDR2 FNYEAQ.

This clonotype occurred many times. The rearrangement uses TRBV6-2 or TRBV6-3 and TRBJ2-3, with D tentatively TRBD2 (6 bases). The CDR3 has 16 amino acids. Germline V gene sequence: CDR1 MNHEY, CDR2 SVGEGT. Trimming shortened V by 7 bases and J by 3 bases, and 20 bases separated the two germline ends. The CDR3 reads CASTPSFASETDTQYF. CDR3 coding DNA: TGTGCCAGCACCCCATCCTTTGCTAGCGAAACAGATACGCAGTATTTT.

This clonotype is medium-sized (0.01 to 0.1%) in the sample. V gene TRBV28 combines with J gene TRBJ2-7; TRBD1 matches at 8 bases. The germline V gene has CDR1 MDHEN and CDR2 SYDVKM. J gave up 5 bases and V 4 bases, and 7 bases lay outside the gene matches. The CDR3 sequence is 14 residues long. This chain's CDR3 is CASSSDRAVHEQYF. Here the CDR3 DNA reads TGTGCCAGCAGTTCGGACAGGGCCGTCCACGAGCAGTACTTC.

This clonotype was picked up a small number of times. The V gene is TRBV20-1, the J gene TRBJ2-2; no definite D call. V was trimmed by 0 bases and J by 4 bases, leaving 9 bases between them. The CDR3 contains 14 residues. Germline values: CDR1 DFQATT, CDR2 SNEGSKA (reference sequence). The CDR3 is CSARDAATTGELFF. CDR3 in DNA: TGCAGTGCTAGAGATGCGGCAACCACCGGGGAGCTGTTTTTT.

This clonotype was observed many times. The chain is built from TRBV14 and TRBJ1-2; 11 bases align to TRBD1. The CDR3 runs 16 residues. Germline CDR1 reads SGHDN; CDR2 reads FVKESK. The junction had 4 bases not matched to a gene; V was cut back by 4 bases and J by 0 bases. The chain's CDR3 is CASSRTGGAPNYGYTF. CDR3 sequence (DNA): TGTGCCAGCAGCCGGACAGGGGGCGCCCCTAACTATGGCTACACCTTC.

This chain uses TRBV12-3 or TRBV12-4 with TRBJ1-1; D is uncertain. V was clipped by 6 bases and J by 0 bases, with 11 bases between them. This CDR3 spans 14 amino acids. This chain's CDR3 is CASSFFNLNTEAFF. In DNA form, the CDR3 reads TGTGCCAGCAGCTTCTTTAATTTGAACACTGAAGCTTTCTTT.

By sample fraction, this clonotype is medium-sized. The rearrangement uses TRBV28 and TRBJ1-3; D uncertain. Trimming took off 3 bases at V and 0 bases at J, with 12 bases between the two ends. The CDR3 covers 16 residues. CDR1 and CDR2 from the germline V gene are MDHEN and SYDVKM. Here the CDR3 DNA reads TGTGCCAGCAGTTTGTCGACTCTTAGCTCTGGAAACACCATATATTTT. It specifies CASSLSTLSSGNTIYF.

This clonotype was seen ten or more times. The genes are TRBV12-2 and TRBJ2-7; the tabulated D call, TRBD2, remains unverified against the DNA. TRBV12-2 is a documented pseudogene. The CDR3 runs to 17 residues. The CDR3: CASRLGPGTSGSNEQYV. The DNA of the CDR3 is TGTGCAAGTCGCTTAGGACCCGGGACTAGCGGGAGCAACGAGCAGTACGTC.

This clonotype was seen ten or more times. As DNA, the CDR3 is TGCAGTGCTAGATCGGGGGATACAGATACGCAGTATTTT. It specifies CSARSGDTDTQYF. The rearrangement uses TRBV20-1 and TRBJ2-3; D is perhaps TRBD2 (6 bases). Germline assignment: CDR1 DFQATT and CDR2 SNEGSKA (reference sequence). The CDR3 covers 13 residues. Trimming stripped 2 bases from V and 3 bases from J, with 9 bases between.

This clonotype came up a few times. The gene calls are TRBV18 and TRBJ2-7, with 7 bases identical to TRBD1. Germline V gene data show CDR1 as KGHSH and CDR2 as LQKENI. V lost 3 bases to trimming and J lost 5 bases; unmatched junction nucleotides: 4. The CDR3 totals 13 residues. The CDR3 loop is CASSPAQGNEQYV. In DNA form, the CDR3 reads TGTGCCAGCTCACCGGCACAGGGGAACGAGCAGTACGTC.

There are a few counts of this clonotype. The rearrangement links TRBV5-1 to TRBJ2-3; tentatively, D is TRBD2 (6 bases). Trimming took off 4 bases at V and 4 bases at J, with 13 bases between the two ends. Germline V gives CDR1 SGHRS, CDR2 YFSETQ. The CDR3 consists of 14 residues. CDR3 DNA sequence: TGCGCCAGCAGCACGGAGGGTATAGCAGATACGCAGTATTTT. This sequence encodes CASSTEGIADTQYF.

V gene TRBV7-2 combines with J gene TRBJ2-5, with D possibly being TRBD1 (7 bases). Germline V gives CDR1 SGHTA, CDR2 FQGNSA. The CDR3 extends over 15 amino acids. V dropped 0 bases and J dropped 5 bases, with 13 bases sitting between them. The CDR3 region has the DNA TGTGCCAGCAGCTTAGCAGGGGGCGCGGGGGAGACCCAGTACTTC. It translates to CASSLAGGAGETQYF.

By share, this clonotype ranks as medium-sized. The V gene is TRBV20-1, the J gene TRBJ1-2; D is unresolved. Trimming pared 0 bases from V and 6 bases from J, leaving 11 bases between. The CDR3 covers 13 residues. CDR1 and CDR2 from the germline V gene are DFQATT and SNEGSKA (reference sequence). CDR3 loop: CSARDPVGNGYTF. The CDR3, as DNA: TGCAGTGCTAGAGATCCCGTGGGAAATGGCTACACCTTC.

This clonotype was found a few times. The gene calls are TRBV5-4 and TRBJ1-1; possibly TRBD1 for D (5 bases). The CDR3 loop spans 13 amino acids. Trimming left V 4 bases short and J 4 bases short, with 11 bases between. In germline, CDR1 is SGHNT, CDR2 YYREEE (reference sequence). The CDR3 protein is CASSPAGSTEAFF. CDR3 nucleotides: TGTGCCAGCAGCCCGGCAGGGAGCACTGAAGCTTTCTTT.

This clonotype was seen at least ten times. V gene TRBV20-1 combines with J gene TRBJ1-5; D is unresolved. The V gene lost 4 bases and the J gene lost 9 bases, with 16 bases spanning the gap. The CDR3 sequence is 13 residues long. The germline V gene has CDR1 DFQATT and CDR2 SNEGSKA (reference sequence). CDR3 in DNA: TGCAGTGCTAAAACTCCGGGCCATGGGCCCCAGCATTTT. It specifies CSAKTPGHGPQHF.

This clonotype was counted at least ten times. This chain uses TRBV5-1 with TRBJ1-1; D is perhaps TRBD1 (5 bases). The V end was cut by 3 bases, the J end by 6 bases, with 18 bases between. Germline-derived CDR1 and CDR2 are SGHRS and YFSETQ. The CDR3 spans 15 residues. CDR3 bases: TGCGCCAGCAGCTCTTCTGGGGCCCAGGAATCTGAAGCTTTCTTT. Amino acids: CASSSSGAQESEAFF.

This clonotype came up many times. The chain combines TRBV19 with TRBJ1-5; TRBD1 is a possible D gene (5 bases). This CDR3 is built from 13 residues. The germline V and J ends were trimmed by 6 bases and 4 bases, with 10 bases remaining between them. From germline, CDR1 is LNHDA and CDR2 SQIVND (reference sequence). CDR3 DNA sequence: TGTGCCAGTAGCCAGACAGCAAATCAGCCCCAGCATTTT. The encoded protein is CASSQTANQPQHF.